The present T cell receptor beta chain was sequenced within a study of response to subunit inactivated influenza vaccine. The CDR3 extends over 16 amino acids. Germline values: CDR1 KGHSH, CDR2 LQKENI. J gave up 2 bases and V 4 bases, and 9 bases lay outside the gene matches. Findings and limits, study-wide: Each seasonal flu vaccination may recruit only limited new T cells, authors suggested.

Each CDR3 protein gets one entry after TCRdb re-called the RT-PCR reads with MiXCR. The sample contains 150,000 to 200,000 distinct CDR3 sequences, approximately 11% of which appear only once. Concerning this clonotype: Antigen unknown.

The receptor was derived from a man aged 50-59 years who received an inactivated influenza vaccine. This chain uses TRBV18 with TRBJ2-7; 9 bases line up with TRBD1. This specimen was non-naive T cells sorted from PBMCs, taken 40 to 50 days after vaccination. This CDR3 reads CASSRLHRDRAYEQYF. As DNA, the CDR3 is TGTGCCAGCTCACGGCTACACCGGGACAGGGCCTACGAGCAGTACTTC.